This passage covers 28 T cell receptor beta chains from one sample sequenced in a study of circulating and synovial CD4+ cells in juvenile arthritis. The table came from immunoSEQ multiplex PCR; TCRdb's copy has only in-frame clones and leaves some out. The table shows about 33,000 clones, with over 90% occurring only once. Material: CD4+ T cells from blood. The receptors were sampled from a human donor with juvenile idiopathic arthritis.

The gene calls are TRBV5-8 and TRBJ2-7; TRBD2 agrees at 7 bases. Germline CDR1 is SGHTS and CDR2 is YDEGEE. This CDR3 has 12 amino acids. With V trimmed by 10 bases and J by 5 bases, 9 bases remained unmatched. CDR3 sequence (DNA): TGTGCCTGGGAGGGGCTGATAGACGAGCAGTACTTC. Its protein is CAWEGLIDEQYF. Combining the CDR3 with reference TRBV5-8 and TRBJ2-7 gives the whole variable domain EAGVTQSPTHLIKTRGQQATLRCSPISGHTSVYWYQQALGLGLQFLLWYDEGEERNRGNFPPRFSGRQFPNYSSELNVNALELEDSALYLCAWEGLIDEQYFGPGTRLTVT.

The rearrangement links TRBV6-1 to TRBJ2-3; D might be TRBD2 (5 bases). The CDR3 covers 11 residues. The germline CDR1 and CDR2 sequences are MNHNS and SASEGT. V was clipped by 9 bases and J by 6 bases, with 10 bases between them. CDR3 sequence reads: CASTRRDTQYF. The CDR3 nucleotides read TGTGCCAGTACCAGGAGGGATACGCAGTATTTT.

The rearrangement links TRBV18 to TRBJ2-7; tentative D call: TRBD1 (6 bases). CDR3 length: 14 residues. Looked up from germline, CDR1 is KGHSH and CDR2 is LQKENI. V was clipped by 4 bases and J by 1 base, with 11 bases between them. This chain's CDR3 is CASSRGQPSYEQYF. CDR3 sequence (DNA): TGTGCCAGCTCACGCGGACAGCCATCCTACGAGCAGTACTTC.

V and J are TRBV5-4 and TRBJ2-3; TRBD1 agrees at 7 bases. This CDR3 has 15 residues. The V gene's germline CDR1 is SGHNT and CDR2 YYREEE (reference sequence). V shed 4 bases and J 4 bases; nucleotides not matched to a gene: 9. The CDR3 DNA follows: TGTGCCAGCAGCCCCAGACAGGGAATGGCAGATACGCAGTATTTT. Translated: CASSPRQGMADTQYF.

The V call is TRBV30, the J call TRBJ2-2, with 8 bases matching TRBD1. J lost 6 bases, V lost 3 bases, and 12 bases had no gene match. CDR1 is GTSNPN, CDR2 SVGIG, per germline (reference sequence). CDR3 size: 16 residues. CDR3 coding DNA: TGTGCCTGGAGCCCGCCGGCGACAGGGGTGTCCGGGGAGCTGTTTTTT. Protein product: CAWSPPATGVSGELFF.

CDR3 residues: CASSSLQAGSEKLFF. The DNA for the CDR3 is TGTGCCAGCAGTTCTCTGCAAGCGGGGAGTGAAAAACTGTTTTTT. The rearrangement links TRBV28 to TRBJ1-4; D not certain. The length of the CDR3 is 15 residues. CDR1 is MDHEN and CDR2 is SYDVKM in the germline V gene. V was trimmed by 4 bases and J by 7 bases, leaving 16 bases between them.

This clone occurred once. V usage is TRBV6-5 and J usage is TRBJ2-1; no reliable D call. In germline, CDR1 is MNHEY, CDR2 SVGAGI. The CDR3 loop spans 11 amino acids. V was trimmed by 4 bases and J by 4 bases, leaving 2 bases between them. The CDR3 reads CASSLYNEQFF. The CDR3 DNA reads as TGTGCCAGCAGTTTATACAATGAGCAGTTCTTC.

CDR3 region: CASSERTATNEKLFF. In DNA, the CDR3 is TGCGCCAGCAGCGAAAGGACTGCAACTAATGAAAAACTGTTTTTT. The chain couples TRBV4-1 to TRBJ1-4, with unresolved D. Per germline, CDR1 MGHRA and CDR2 YSYEKL. Trimming stripped 5 bases from V and 0 bases from J, with 10 bases between. The CDR3 length is 15 residues.

As concerns this clone: One end of the junction is discordant with germline, which a read error may explain. The chain recombines TRBV6-6 with TRBJ2-1, with 7 nucleotides matching TRBD1. Per the germline V gene, CDR1 is MNHNY and CDR2 is SVGAGI (reference sequence). The CDR3 loop spans 15 amino acids. Written as DNA, the CDR3 is TGTGCCAGCAACGAATTCAGGGGGACGTACAATGGGCAGTTCTTC. It specifies CASNEFRGTYNGQFF.

The chain links TRBV27 to TRBJ2-1; 14 bases fit TRBD2. CDR1 MNHEY and CDR2 SMNVEV come from the germline V gene (reference sequence). The V gene end was trimmed by 4 bases and the J gene end by 12 bases; junction bases not matched to a gene: 11. CDR3 length equals 16 residues. The CDR3 protein is CASSSRLAGGKAGQFF. As DNA, the CDR3 is TGTGCCAGCAGTTCCCGACTAGCGGGGGGGAAAGCAGGGCAGTTCTTC.

The chain couples TRBV6-4 to TRBJ2-3; TRBD2 agrees at 10 bases. Germline V lookup: CDR1 MRHNA, CDR2 SNTAGT. The V gene end was trimmed by 6 bases and the J gene end by 5 bases; junction bases not matched to a gene: 14. The CDR3 is 17 residues long. The CDR3 loop is CASSRTSGSGIGDTQYF. The CDR3 DNA reads as TGTGCCAGCAGCCGGACTAGCGGTTCAGGTATTGGAGATACGCAGTATTTT.

The genes are TRBV7-2 and TRBJ2-7; D gene ambiguous. The CDR3 covers 14 residues. The V and J ends lost 2 bases and 0 bases respectively, with 8 bases between them. In germline, CDR1 is SGHTA, CDR2 FQGNSA. In DNA, the CDR3 is TGTGCCAGCAGCTTAACTCACAGCTCCTACGAGCAGTACTTC. It is translated as CASSLTHSSYEQYF. Drawing the rest from reference TRBV7-2 and TRBJ2-7, the complete variable domain is GAGVSQSPSNKVTEKGKDVELRCDPISGHTALYWYRQSLGQGLEFLIYFQGNSAPDKSGLPSDRFSAERTGGSVSTLTIQRTQQEDSAVYLCASSLTHSSYEQYFGPGTRLTVT.

V is TRBV4-1 and J is TRBJ2-3, with 9 bases identical to TRBD1. V shed 4 bases, J shed 0 bases, and the junction held 2 bases outside the gene matches. Germline loops: CDR1 MGHRA, CDR2 YSYEKL. The CDR3 contains 15 residues. CDR3 amino acids: CASSPGQGSTDTQYF. CDR3 sequence (DNA): TGCGCCAGCAGCCCAGGACAGGGGAGCACAGATACGCAGTATTTT.

This sequence joins TRBV11-2 and TRBJ2-7, with D possibly matching TRBD1 (6 bases). In germline, CDR1 is SGHAT, CDR2 FQNNGV. The CDR3 sequence is 14 residues long. The germline V and J ends were trimmed by 1 base and 2 bases, with 9 bases remaining between them. CDR3 in DNA: TGTGCCAGCAGCTTAGGGCGACAGGCCTACGAGCAGTACTTC. This codes for CASSLGRQAYEQYF.

The CDR3 loop is CASRASRYNTEAFF. The CDR3, as DNA: TGTGCCAGTAGGGCCTCACGATACAACACTGAAGCTTTCTTT. The rearrangement uses TRBV19 and TRBJ1-1, with unresolved D. CDR3 size: 14 residues. Trimming cost V 6 bases and J 2 bases, with 13 bases left between them. Germline CDR1 LNHDA, CDR2 SQIVND (reference sequence).

The chain couples TRBV28 to TRBJ2-7; the match to TRBD1 covers 7 bases. The V gene end was trimmed by 6 bases and the J gene end by 7 bases; junction bases not matched to a gene: 9. Germline V CDR1 and CDR2: MDHEN, SYDVKM. The CDR3 runs to 13 residues. The CDR3 region is CASRQGNSGEQYF. The CDR3 coding sequence is TGTGCCAGCAGACAGGGGAATTCGGGTGAGCAGTACTTC.

The genes are TRBV9 and TRBJ2-2; 7 nucleotides agree with TRBD2. V was pared by 0 bases and J by 3 bases, with 5 bases of the junction left unmatched. The CDR3 has 16 amino acids. Per germline, CDR1 SGDLS and CDR2 YYNGEE. CDR3 residues: CASSVDGGRYTGELFF. For the CDR3, the DNA is TGTGCCAGCAGCGTAGATGGCGGGAGATACACCGGGGAGCTGTTTTTT.

This sequence joins TRBV18 and TRBJ1-2; 10 bases agree with TRBD1. J was trimmed by 7 bases and V by 6 bases; bases with no gene match: 8. This CDR3 contains 14 residues. CDR1 and CDR2 from the germline V gene are KGHSH and LQKENI. The CDR3 spells CASSPGTGVRGYTF. In nucleotides, the CDR3 is TGTGCCAGCTCCCCCGGGACAGGGGTGCGTGGCTACACCTTC.

The rearrangement uses TRBV7-9 and TRBJ2-7, with D perhaps matching TRBD2 (5 bases). Trimming removed 8 bases from V and 6 bases from J, with 11 bases in between. Germline CDR1 and CDR2: SEHNR and FQNEAQ (reference sequence). The CDR3 has 11 residues. The CDR3 loop reads CASGSVGEQYF. The CDR3, as DNA: TGTGCCAGCGGGAGCGTTGGCGAGCAGTACTTC.

CDR3 DNA sequence: TGTGCCAGCTCACCACCGAAGCGGGCTGAAGACACCGGGGAGCTGTTTTTT. Translation gives CASSPPKRAEDTGELFF. V is TRBV18 and J is TRBJ2-2; D may be TRBD2 (6 bases). CDR3 length: 17 amino acids. V was shortened by 0 bases and J by 3 bases, with 14 bases between the two germline ends. Germline V gene sequence: CDR1 KGHSH, CDR2 LQKENI.

The genes are TRBV6-1 and TRBJ1-3, with no clear D. Trimming removed 0 bases from V and 0 bases from J, with 6 bases in between. The CDR3 runs 15 residues. CDR1 is MNHNS, CDR2 SASEGT, per germline. The DNA for the CDR3 is TGTGCCAGCAGTGAAGCGGACTTCTCTGGAAACACCATATATTTT. Its protein product is CASSEADFSGNTIYF.

The rearrangement uses TRBV5-4 and TRBJ1-4; D gene unclear. The germline gives CDR1 SGHNT, CDR2 YYREEE (reference sequence). Trimming took off 0 bases at V and 5 bases at J, with 11 bases between the two ends. The CDR3 sequence is 15 residues long. CDR3 sequence: CASSLVPGLNEKLFF. The CDR3, as DNA: TGTGCCAGCAGCTTGGTTCCCGGGTTAAATGAAAAACTGTTTTTT.

A single count supports this clone. This rearrangement joins TRBV6-1 to TRBJ2-7, with 7 nucleotides matching TRBD2. The CDR3 contains 16 residues. The ends lost 1 base at V and 3 bases at J; junction bases unmatched: 9. The germline gives CDR1 MNHNS, CDR2 SASEGT. CDR3: CASSEVSLAGLYEQYF. CDR3 bases: TGTGCCAGCAGTGAAGTTTCCTTAGCGGGCCTCTACGAGCAGTACTTC.

The chain recombines TRBV9 with TRBJ2-7, with D possibly being TRBD2 (5 bases). Germline V gene sequence: CDR1 SGDLS, CDR2 YYNGEE. The CDR3 is 13 amino acids. V was shortened by 0 bases and J by 6 bases, with 10 bases between the two germline ends. In DNA form, the CDR3 reads TGTGCCAGCAGCGTAGAGTTAGCGCGCGAGCAGTACTTC. Translated: CASSVELAREQYF.

The chain employs TRBV7-2 and TRBJ2-7, with no clear D. Trimming left V 4 bases short and J 3 bases short, with 4 bases between. This CDR3 has 11 residues. Germline V lookup: CDR1 SGHTA, CDR2 FQGNSA. DNA for the CDR3: TGTGCCAGCAGCTCCATCTACGAGCAGTACTTC. It is translated as CASSSIYEQYF.

V gene TRBV28 combines with J gene TRBJ2-7; 8 nucleotides match TRBD1. The germline V gene has CDR1 MDHEN and CDR2 SYDVKM. This CDR3 region has 15 residues. V lost 4 bases and J lost 1; bases outside the gene matches: 6. The CDR3: CASSSGQGRSYEQYF. The CDR3 coding sequence is TGTGCCAGCAGTTCCGGACAGGGAAGGTCCTACGAGCAGTACTTC.

This clone was observed once. The rearrangement links TRBV7-8 to TRBJ1-3, with 9 nucleotides matching TRBD1. The germline V gene has CDR1 SGHVS and CDR2 FQNEAQ. The CDR3 loop spans 15 amino acids. The V gene end was trimmed by 1 base and the J gene end by 4 bases; junction bases not matched to a gene: 2. CDR3 loop: CASSLDGTGGNTIYF. The CDR3 bases are TGTGCCAGCAGCTTAGACGGGACAGGGGGAAACACCATATATTTT.

This rearrangement joins TRBV15 to TRBJ2-1, with D possibly matching TRBD1 (7 bases). With 4 bases removed from V and 5 bases from J, the gap between germline ends came to 21 bases. Germline V gene lookup returns CDR1 LNHNV and CDR2 YYDKDF (reference sequence). CDR3 size: 17 residues. CDR3 sequence reads: CATSKNRGLNENNEQFF. The CDR3 DNA sequence: TGTGCCACCAGCAAAAACAGGGGACTCAACGAAAACAATGAGCAGTTCTTC.